This T cell receptor beta chain originates from a study of control samples from healthy donors and cancer patients. The CDR3 extends over 14 amino acids. CDR1 is KGHDR and CDR2 is SFDVKD in the germline V gene. Trimming took off 4 bases at V and 9 bases at J, with 18 bases between the two ends. Assay: immunoSEQ multiplex PCR; the TCRdb copy retains only in-frame clones and omits some. The table shows 130,000 or so clones, with 80% to 90% occurring only once. This clone was seen more than once but under ten times. The clonotype was recovered from a man between 60 and 70 years old in good health. Sequencing input: blood. V and J are TRBV24-1 and TRBJ2-7; no reliable D call. CDR3 sequence reads: CATSETTLDDRQYF. CDR3 in DNA: TGTGCCACCAGTGAAACGACACTGGACGATCGGCAGTACTTC.